The sequence of this T cell receptor beta chain was determined in a study of blood T cell repertoires in COVID-19. In the study overall: COVID-19 samples from acute and convalescent phases originated in the United States, Italy and Spain. From T cells, B-cell-depleted T cells, or PBMCs came the material, which was cDNA or gDNA.

The CDR3 has 15 residues. Trimming pared 8 bases from V and 8 bases from J, leaving 24 bases between. Germline-derived CDR1 and CDR2 are MDHEN and SYDVKM. Sequencing was performed with immunoSEQ multiplex PCR; in TCRdb, only in-frame clones are kept and a portion is missing. The profile shows 84,000 or so clones, approximately 92% of them singletons. The V gene is TRBV28, the J gene TRBJ1-2; tentatively, D is TRBD1 (5 bases). This receptor was identified in a woman aged 55-69 years with active COVID-19. Sequenced material: peripheral blood. This chain's CDR3 is CASGLSPRAGQGYTF. The DNA of the CDR3 is TGTGCCAGCGGCTTGTCCCCGCGCGCGGGGCAGGGCTACACCTTC.